This T cell receptor (beta chain) was obtained from a study of beta chain features in type 1 diabetes. Study-level points and caveats: Shorter TCRB CDR3s, moderately but significantly so, were found in Type 1 diabetes patients in all four CD4+ subsets. Cells that show high TCR expression could be over-represented by cDNA sequencing.

In its sample, this clone was seen once. Its antigen remains unknown. The CDR3 is 15 residues long. The V end lost 0 bases, the J end lost 10 bases, and 14 bases lay between the germline ends. CDR1 and CDR2 (germline): SGDLS, YYNGEE. Expressed TCRB transcripts were sequenced after all isolated RNA was converted to cDNA. Clones were read by immunoSEQ multiplex PCR, and TCRdb kept only the in-frame ones, dropping some. This table has more than 250,000 clones, about a fifth appearing once. V gene TRBV9 combines with J gene TRBJ1-6, with a weak D call TRBD1 (5 bases). The source material was naive CD4+ T cells from blood. The source is a middle-aged woman with type 1 diabetes. CDR3 sequence reads: CASSVESGTGSPLHF. CDR3 coding DNA: TGTGCCAGCAGCGTAGAATCCGGCACAGGCTCACCCCTCCACTTT.